This TCR beta chain was documented in a study of T cell responses to AZD1222 COVID-19 vaccine. Germline assignment: CDR1 SEHNR and CDR2 FQNEAQ (reference sequence). The CDR3 totals 13 residues. V lost 5 bases, J lost 11 bases, and 18 bases lay in between. Using immunoSEQ multiplex PCR, the repertoire was profiled, and TCRdb retains in-frame clones only, with some absent. The data show about 120,000 clones, roughly 91% seen once. This rearrangement joins TRBV7-9 to TRBJ1-1; tentative D call: TRBD1 (5 bases). The sample was peripheral blood, taken 28 days after the second AZD1222 dose. The origin of this receptor is an adult who received the AZD1222 COVID-19 vaccine. CDR3 DNA: TGTGCCAGCAGCCCCCGGGACCCAAGGCATGCTTTCTTT. This gives the protein CASSPRDPRHAFF.